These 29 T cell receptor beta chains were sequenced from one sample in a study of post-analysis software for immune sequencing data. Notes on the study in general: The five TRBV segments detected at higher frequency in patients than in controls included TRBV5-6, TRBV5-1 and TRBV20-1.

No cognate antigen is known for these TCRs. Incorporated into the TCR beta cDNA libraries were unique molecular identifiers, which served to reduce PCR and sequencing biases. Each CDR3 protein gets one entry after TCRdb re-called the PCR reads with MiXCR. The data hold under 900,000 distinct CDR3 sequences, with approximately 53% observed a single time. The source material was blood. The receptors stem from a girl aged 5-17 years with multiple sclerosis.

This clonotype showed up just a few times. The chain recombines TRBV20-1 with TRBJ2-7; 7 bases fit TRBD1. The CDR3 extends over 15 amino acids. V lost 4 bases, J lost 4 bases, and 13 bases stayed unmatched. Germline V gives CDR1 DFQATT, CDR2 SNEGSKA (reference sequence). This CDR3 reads CSATPSGTETYEQYF. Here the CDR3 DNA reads TGCAGTGCTACACCCTCCGGGACAGAGACATACGAGCAGTACTTC.

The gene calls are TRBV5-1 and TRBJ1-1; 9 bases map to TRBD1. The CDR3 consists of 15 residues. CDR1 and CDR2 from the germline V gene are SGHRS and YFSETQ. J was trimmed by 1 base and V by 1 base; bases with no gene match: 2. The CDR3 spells CASSLRGQGNTEAFF. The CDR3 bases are TGCGCCAGCAGCTTGCGGGGACAGGGGAACACTGAAGCTTTCTTT. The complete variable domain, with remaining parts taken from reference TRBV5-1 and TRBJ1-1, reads KAGVTQTPRYLIKTRGQQVTLSCSPISGHRSVSWYQQTPGQGLQFLFEYFSETQRNKGNFPGRFSGRQFSNSRSEMNVSTLELGDSALYLCASSLRGQGNTEAFFGQGTRLTVV.

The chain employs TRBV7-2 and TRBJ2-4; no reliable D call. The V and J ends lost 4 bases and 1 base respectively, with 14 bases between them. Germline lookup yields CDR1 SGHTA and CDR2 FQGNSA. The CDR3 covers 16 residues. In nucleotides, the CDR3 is TGTGCCAGCAGCTCTTCAGGTTTGTCGGCCAAAAACATTCAGTACTTC. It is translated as CASSSSGLSAKNIQYF.

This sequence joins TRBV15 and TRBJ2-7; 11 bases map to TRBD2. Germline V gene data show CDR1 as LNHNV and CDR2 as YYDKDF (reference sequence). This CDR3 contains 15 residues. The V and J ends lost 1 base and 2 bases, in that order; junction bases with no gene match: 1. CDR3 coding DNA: TGTGCCACCAGCAGAGTACTAGCGGGGGCCTACGAGCAGTACTTC. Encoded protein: CATSRVLAGAYEQYF.

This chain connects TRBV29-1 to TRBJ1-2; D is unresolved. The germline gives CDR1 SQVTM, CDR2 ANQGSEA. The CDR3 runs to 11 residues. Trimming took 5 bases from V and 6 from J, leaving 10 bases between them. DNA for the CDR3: TGCAGCGTTCTCCTAGGGAATGGCTACACCTTC. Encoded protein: CSVLLGNGYTF.

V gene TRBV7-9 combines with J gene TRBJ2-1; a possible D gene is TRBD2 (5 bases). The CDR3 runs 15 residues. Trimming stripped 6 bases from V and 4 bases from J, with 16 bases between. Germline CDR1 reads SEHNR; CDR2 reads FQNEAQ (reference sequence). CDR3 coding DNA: TGTGCCAGCAGACCCCAATGGGAGTTGTACAATGAGCAGTTCTTC. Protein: CASRPQWELYNEQFF.

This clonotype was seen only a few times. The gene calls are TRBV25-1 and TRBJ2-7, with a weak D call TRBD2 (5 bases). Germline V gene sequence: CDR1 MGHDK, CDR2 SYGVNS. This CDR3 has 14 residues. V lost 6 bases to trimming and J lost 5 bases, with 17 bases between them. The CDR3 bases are TGTGCCAGCAGGGGAGAGGGTTATAGGGACGAGCAGTACTTC. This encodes CASRGEGYRDEQYF.

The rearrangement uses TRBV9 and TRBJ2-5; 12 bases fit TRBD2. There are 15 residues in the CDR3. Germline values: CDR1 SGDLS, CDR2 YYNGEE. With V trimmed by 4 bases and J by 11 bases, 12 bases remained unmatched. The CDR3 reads CASSPTSGRSSEQYF. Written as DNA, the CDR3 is TGTGCCAGCAGCCCGACTAGCGGGAGAAGTAGTGAGCAGTACTTC.

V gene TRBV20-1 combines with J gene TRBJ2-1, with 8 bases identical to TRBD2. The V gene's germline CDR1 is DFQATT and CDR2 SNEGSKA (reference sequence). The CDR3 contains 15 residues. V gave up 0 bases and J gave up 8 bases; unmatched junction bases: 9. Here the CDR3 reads CSARDYTGGLHEQFF. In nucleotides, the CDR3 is TGCAGTGCTAGAGATTACACGGGGGGGCTACATGAGCAGTTCTTC.

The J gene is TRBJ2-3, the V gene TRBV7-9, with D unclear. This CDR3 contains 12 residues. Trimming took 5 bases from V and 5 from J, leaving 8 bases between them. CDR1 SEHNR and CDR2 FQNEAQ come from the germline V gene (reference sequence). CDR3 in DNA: TGTGCCAGCAGCCCCACGAGAGATACGCAGTATTTT. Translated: CASSPTRDTQYF.

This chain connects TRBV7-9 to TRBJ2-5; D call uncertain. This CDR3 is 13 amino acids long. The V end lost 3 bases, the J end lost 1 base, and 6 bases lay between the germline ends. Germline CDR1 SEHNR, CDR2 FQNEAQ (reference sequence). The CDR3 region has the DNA TGTGCCAGCAGCTTCTGGGCCCAAGAGACCCAGTACTTC. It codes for CASSFWAQETQYF.

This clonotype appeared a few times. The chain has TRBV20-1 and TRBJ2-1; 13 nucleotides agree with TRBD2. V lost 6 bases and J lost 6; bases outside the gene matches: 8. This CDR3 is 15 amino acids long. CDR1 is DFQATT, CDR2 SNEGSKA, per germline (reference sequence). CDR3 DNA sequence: TGCAGTGCCAGGGTTGGGACTAGCGGGATCAATGAGCAGTTCTTC. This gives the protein CSARVGTSGINEQFF.

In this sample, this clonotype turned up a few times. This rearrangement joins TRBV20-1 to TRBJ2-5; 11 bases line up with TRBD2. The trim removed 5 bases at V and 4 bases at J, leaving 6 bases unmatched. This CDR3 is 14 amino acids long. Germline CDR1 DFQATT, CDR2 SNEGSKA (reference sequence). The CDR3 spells CSASLLAGVETQYF. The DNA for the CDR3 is TGCAGTGCTTCGTTACTAGCGGGAGTAGAGACCCAGTACTTC.

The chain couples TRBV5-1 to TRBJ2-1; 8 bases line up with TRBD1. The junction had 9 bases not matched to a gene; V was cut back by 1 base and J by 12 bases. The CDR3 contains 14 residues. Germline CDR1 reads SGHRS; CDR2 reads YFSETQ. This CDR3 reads CASSLRQGAGGQFF. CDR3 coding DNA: TGCGCCAGCAGCTTGAGGCAGGGGGCCGGTGGGCAGTTCTTC.

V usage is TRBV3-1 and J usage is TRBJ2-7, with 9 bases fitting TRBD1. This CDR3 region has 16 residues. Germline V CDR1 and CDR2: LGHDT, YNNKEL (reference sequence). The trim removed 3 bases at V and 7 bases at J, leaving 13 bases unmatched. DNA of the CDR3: TGTGCCAGCAGCCATTCACAGGGGGCCCCCTACAATGAGCAGTACTTC. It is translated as CASSHSQGAPYNEQYF.

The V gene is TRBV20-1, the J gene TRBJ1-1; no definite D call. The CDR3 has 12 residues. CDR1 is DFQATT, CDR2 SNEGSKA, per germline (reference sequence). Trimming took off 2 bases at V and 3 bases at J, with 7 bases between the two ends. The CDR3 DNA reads TGCAGTGCTAGAAAGGCGGACACTGAAGCTTTCTTT. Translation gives CSARKADTEAFF.

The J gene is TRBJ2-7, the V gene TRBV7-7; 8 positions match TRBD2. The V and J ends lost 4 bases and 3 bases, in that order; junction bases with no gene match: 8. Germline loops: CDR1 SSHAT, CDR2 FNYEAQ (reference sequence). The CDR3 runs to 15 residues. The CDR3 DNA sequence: TGTGCCAGCAGCTCAAAGCGGGGGACCCACTACGAGCAGTACTTC. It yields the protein CASSSKRGTHYEQYF.

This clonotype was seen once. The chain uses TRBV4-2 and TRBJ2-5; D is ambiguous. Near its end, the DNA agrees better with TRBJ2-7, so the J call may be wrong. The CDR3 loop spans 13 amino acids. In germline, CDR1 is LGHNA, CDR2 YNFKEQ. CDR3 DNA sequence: TGTGCCAGCAGCCACAAGGGCCTCGGCGAGCAGTACTTC. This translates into CASSHKGLGEQYF.

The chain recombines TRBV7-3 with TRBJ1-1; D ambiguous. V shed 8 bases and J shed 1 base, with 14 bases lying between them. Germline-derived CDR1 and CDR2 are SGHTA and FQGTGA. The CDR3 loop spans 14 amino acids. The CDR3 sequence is CASAARPTNTEAFF. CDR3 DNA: TGTGCCAGCGCTGCGAGACCGACGAACACTGAAGCTTTCTTT.

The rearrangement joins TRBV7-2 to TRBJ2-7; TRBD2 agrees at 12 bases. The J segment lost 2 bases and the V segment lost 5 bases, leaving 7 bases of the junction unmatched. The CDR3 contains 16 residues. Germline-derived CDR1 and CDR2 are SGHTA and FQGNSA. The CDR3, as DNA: TGTGCCAGCAGCCTTAGGACTAGCGGGATCACCTACGAGCAGTACTTC. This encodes CASSLRTSGITYEQYF.

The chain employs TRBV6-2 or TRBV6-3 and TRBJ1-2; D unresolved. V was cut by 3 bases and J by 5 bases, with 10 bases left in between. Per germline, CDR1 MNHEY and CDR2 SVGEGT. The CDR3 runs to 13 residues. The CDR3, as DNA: TGTGCCAGCAGTTATAAGGCTGTTTATGGCTACACCTTC. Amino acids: CASSYKAVYGYTF.

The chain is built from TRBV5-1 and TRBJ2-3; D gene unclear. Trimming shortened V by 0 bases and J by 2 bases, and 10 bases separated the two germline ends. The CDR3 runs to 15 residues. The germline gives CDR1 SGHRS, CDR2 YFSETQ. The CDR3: CASSLAAVPTDTQYF. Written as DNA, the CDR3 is TGCGCCAGCAGCTTGGCGGCAGTACCCACAGATACGCAGTATTTT. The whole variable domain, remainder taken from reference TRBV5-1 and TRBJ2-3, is KAGVTQTPRYLIKTRGQQVTLSCSPISGHRSVSWYQQTPGQGLQFLFEYFSETQRNKGNFPGRFSGRQFSNSRSEMNVSTLELGDSALYLCASSLAAVPTDTQYFGPGTRLTVL.

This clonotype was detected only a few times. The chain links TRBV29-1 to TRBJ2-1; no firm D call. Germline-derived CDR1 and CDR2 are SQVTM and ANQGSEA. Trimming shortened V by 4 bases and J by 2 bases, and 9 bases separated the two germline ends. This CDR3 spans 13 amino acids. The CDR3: CSVVGLAYNEQFF. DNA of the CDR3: TGCAGCGTTGTGGGTCTAGCCTACAATGAGCAGTTCTTC.

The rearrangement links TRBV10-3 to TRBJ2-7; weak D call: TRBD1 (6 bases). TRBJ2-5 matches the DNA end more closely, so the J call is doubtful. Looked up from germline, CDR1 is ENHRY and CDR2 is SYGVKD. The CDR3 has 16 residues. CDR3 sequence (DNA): TGTGCCATCAGTGAGTCCCGGACAGCTGTGACGGGGACCCAGTACTTC. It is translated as CAISESRTAVTGTQYF.

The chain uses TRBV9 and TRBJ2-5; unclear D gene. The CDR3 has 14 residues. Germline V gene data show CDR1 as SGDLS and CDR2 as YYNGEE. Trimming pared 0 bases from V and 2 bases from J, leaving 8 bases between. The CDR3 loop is CASSVGPRQETQYF. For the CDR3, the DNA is TGTGCCAGCAGCGTAGGGCCAAGACAAGAGACCCAGTACTTC.

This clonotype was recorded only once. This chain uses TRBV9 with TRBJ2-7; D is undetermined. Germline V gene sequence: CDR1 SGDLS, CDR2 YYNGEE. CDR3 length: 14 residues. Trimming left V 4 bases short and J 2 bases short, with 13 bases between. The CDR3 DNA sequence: TGTGCCAGCAGCCCTTCGCGGTCAGCCTACGAGCAGTACTTC. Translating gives CASSPSRSAYEQYF.

DNA of the CDR3: TGTGCCACCAGCAGAAAGGCAGGGGGTGGCTACACCTTC. It translates to CATSRKAGGGYTF. J is TRBJ1-2 and V is TRBV15, with TRBD1 matching over 7 bases. The CDR3 consists of 13 residues. The J segment lost 7 bases and the V segment lost 2 bases, leaving 4 bases of the junction unmatched. Germline CDR1 and CDR2: LNHNV and YYDKDF (reference sequence). The full variable domain, rest sourced from reference TRBV15 and TRBJ1-2, is DAMVIQNPRYQVTQFGKPVTLSCSQTLNHNVMYWYQQKSSQAPKLLFHYYDKDFNNEADTPDNFQSRRPNTSFCFLDIRSPGLGDTAMYLCATSRKAGGGYTFGSGTRLTVV.

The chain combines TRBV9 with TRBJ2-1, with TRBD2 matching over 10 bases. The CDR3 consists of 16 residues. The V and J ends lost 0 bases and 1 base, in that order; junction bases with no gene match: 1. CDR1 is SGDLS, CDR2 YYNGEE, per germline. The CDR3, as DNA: TGTGCCAGCAGCGTAGATAGCGGGAGGTCCTACAATGAGCAGTTCTTC. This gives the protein CASSVDSGRSYNEQFF.

This CDR3 reads CSARDRGGGRETQYF. DNA for the CDR3: TGCAGTGCTAGAGATCGGGGAGGGGGCAGGGAGACCCAGTACTTC. This rearrangement joins TRBV20-1 to TRBJ2-5; perhaps D is TRBD1 or TRBD2 (7 bases each). CDR3 size: 15 residues. CDR1 is DFQATT and CDR2 is SNEGSKA in the germline V gene (reference sequence). Trimming took 0 bases from V and 5 from J, leaving 16 bases between them.